This T cell receptor (beta chain) was profiled in a study of T cell responses to AZD1222 COVID-19 vaccine. Whole-study findings and limits: Vaccine-associated CD4 TCRs ranged over spike, dominating at 160-218 and 743-854.

Regarding this clone: Its antigen remains unidentified.

Clones were sequenced by immunoSEQ multiplex PCR, and TCRdb holds only the in-frame ones, with some missing. Of 130,000 to 150,000 clones listed, approximately 85% were seen once; the top ten hold approximately 5.6%. V lost 8 bases to trimming and J lost 2 bases, with 9 bases between them. CDR3 length: 12 residues. CDR1 and CDR2 from the germline V gene are SEHNR and FQNEAQ (reference sequence). The sequencing used peripheral blood, collected 28 days after the second dose of the MenACWY control vaccine. J is TRBJ1-1 and V is TRBV7-9; TRBD1 is a possible D gene (5 bases). This clonotype originated in an adult who received the MenACWY meningococcal vaccine as a control. The CDR3 DNA reads TGTGCCAGCTCCGGGGGAAACACTGAAGCTTTCTTT. Translation: CASSGGNTEAFF.